Listed below are T cell receptor beta chains from one sample, sequenced in a study of cytomegalovirus exposure and HLA in healthy donors. The protocol was immunoSEQ multiplex PCR, while the TCRdb copy is restricted to in-frame clones and leaves out a portion. The sample includes 50,000 to 65,000 clones, about 80% of them seen just once. The source material was PBMCs. These receptors were collected from a man aged 45-65 years in good health and CMV-seropositive. Both conserved end residues are part of each CDR3. D genes are given only for firm matches. Expanded clones get a size class; other rows say once, few or many, or leave the size out.

D gene	V gene	clone size	J gene	CDR3 DNA	CDR3 protein
TRBD1	TRBV10-2	NA	TRBJ2-6	TGCGCCAGCAGTGAGTCACAGGGGCCTTCTGGGGCCAACGTCCTGACTTTC	CASSESQGPSGANVLTF
TRBD1	TRBV7-2	once	TRBJ2-7	TGTGCCAGCAGCTTACGGACAGGGGGGTCCTACGAGCAGTACTTC	CASSLRTGGSYEQYF
TRBD1	TRBV7-2	NA	TRBJ1-5	TGTGCCAGCAGCCCAGGGGGCCCGGGGCAGCCCCAGCATTTT	CASSPGGPGQPQHF
NA	TRBV30	NA	TRBJ1-3	TGTGCCTGGAGTGGCGCACGGGGTTTAGGGAACACCATATATTTT	CAWSGARGLGNTIYF
NA	TRBV7-2	NA	TRBJ1-1	TGTGCCAGCAGCTTACAGGGGTACACTGAAGCTTTCTTT	CASSLQGYTEAFF
NA	TRBV14	NA	TRBJ2-7	TGTGCCAGCAGCCAAGAAGGCGGCCACGAGCAGTACTTC	CASSQEGGHEQYF
TRBD1	TRBV25-1	few	TRBJ1-1	TGTGCCAGCAGTACCCTGGGGACAGGTAACACTGAAGCTTTCTTT	CASSTLGTGNTEAFF
NA	TRBV6-5	NA	TRBJ1-1	TGTGCCAGCAGAGCCGGGACACTGAACACTGAAGCTTTCTTT	CASRAGTLNTEAFF
NA	TRBV5-5	NA	TRBJ1-2	TGTGCCAGCAGCTTGGCTGATGTCAGGGTGTATGGCTACACCTTC	CASSLADVRVYGYTF
TRBD1	TRBV9	NA	TRBJ2-4	TGTGCCAGCAGCCCACGGACAGGGGCTGAAAACATTCAGTACTTC	CASSPRTGAENIQYF
NA	TRBV7-2	NA	TRBJ2-1	TGTGCCAGCAGCCCACAAATGGACAATGAGCAGTTCTTC	CASSPQMDNEQFF
NA	TRBV30	NA	TRBJ2-7	TGTGCCTGGTCTCCGGGAACCTCCTACGAGCAGTACTTC	CAWSPGTSYEQYF
NA	TRBV5-6	NA	TRBJ2-5	TGTGCCAGCAGCTCAACAGGGATCCAAGAGACCCAGTACTTC	CASSSTGIQETQYF
NA	TRBV5-1	once	TRBJ2-7	TGCGCCAGCAGCACACCGTCCTACGAGCAGTACTTC	CASSTPSYEQYF
TRBD2	TRBV13	NA	TRBJ2-2	TGTGCCAGCAGCTTAATGGGGGGGATAGCTGGCGGGGAGCTGTTTTTT	CASSLMGGIAGGELFF
TRBD1	TRBV28	NA	TRBJ1-1	TGTGCCAGCAGTTTATCCGCCGTTGGACAGGGGGGCTACACTGAAGCTTTCTTT	CASSLSAVGQGGYTEAFF